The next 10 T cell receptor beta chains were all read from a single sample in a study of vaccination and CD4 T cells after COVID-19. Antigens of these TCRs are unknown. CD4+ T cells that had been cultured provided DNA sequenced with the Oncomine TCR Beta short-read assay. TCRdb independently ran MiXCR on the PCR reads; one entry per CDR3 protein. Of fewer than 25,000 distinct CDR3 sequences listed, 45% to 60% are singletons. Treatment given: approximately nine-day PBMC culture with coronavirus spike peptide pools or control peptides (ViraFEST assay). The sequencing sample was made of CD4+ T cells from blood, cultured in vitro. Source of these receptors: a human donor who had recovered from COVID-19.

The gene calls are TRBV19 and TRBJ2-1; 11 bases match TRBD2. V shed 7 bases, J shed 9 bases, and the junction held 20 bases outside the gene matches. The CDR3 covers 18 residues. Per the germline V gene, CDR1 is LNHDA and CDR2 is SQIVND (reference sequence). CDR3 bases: TGTGCCAGTACCCCTTATCGTAGCGGGAGGGCTACAAGTAGTGAGCAGTTCTTC. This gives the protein CASTPYRSGRATSSEQFF.

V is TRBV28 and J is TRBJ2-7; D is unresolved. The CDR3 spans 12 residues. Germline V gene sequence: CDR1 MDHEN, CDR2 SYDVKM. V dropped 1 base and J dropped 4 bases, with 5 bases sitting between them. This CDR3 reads CASSLSSYEQYF. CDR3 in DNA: TGTGCCAGCAGTTTATCCTCTTACGAGCAGTACTTC.

CDR3 protein: CASSYSSKMDTEAFF. The CDR3 DNA is TGTGCCAGCAGTTACTCATCCAAGATGGACACTGAAGCTTTCTTT. The chain recombines TRBV6-5 with TRBJ1-1; the D is unclear. V was trimmed by 0 bases and J by 3 bases, leaving 11 bases between them. The CDR3 extends over 15 amino acids. Germline V gives CDR1 MNHEY, CDR2 SVGAGI.

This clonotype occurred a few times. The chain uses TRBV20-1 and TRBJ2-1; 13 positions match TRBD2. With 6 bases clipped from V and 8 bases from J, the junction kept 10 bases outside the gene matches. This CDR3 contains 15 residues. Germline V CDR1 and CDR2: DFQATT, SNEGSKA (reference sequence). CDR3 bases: TGCAGTGCCCCGTCCAGGACTAGCGGGAGCGATGAGCAGTTCTTC. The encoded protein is CSAPSRTSGSDEQFF.

The CDR3 protein is CASSLAGTDSYEQYF. Here the CDR3 DNA reads TGTGCCAGCAGCTTAGCCGGGACAGACTCCTACGAGCAGTACTTC. The chain recombines TRBV7-2 with TRBJ2-7, with 7 bases lining up with TRBD1. CDR1 and CDR2 (germline): SGHTA, FQGNSA. CDR3 length: 15 amino acids. V shed 0 bases and J 0 bases; nucleotides not matched to a gene: 2.

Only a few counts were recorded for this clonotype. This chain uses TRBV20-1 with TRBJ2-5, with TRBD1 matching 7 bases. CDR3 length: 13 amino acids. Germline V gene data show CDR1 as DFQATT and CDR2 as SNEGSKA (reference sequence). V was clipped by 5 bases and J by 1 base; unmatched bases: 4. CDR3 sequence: CSAGRTGQETQYF. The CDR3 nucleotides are TGCAGTGCTGGACGGACAGGCCAAGAGACCCAGTACTTC.

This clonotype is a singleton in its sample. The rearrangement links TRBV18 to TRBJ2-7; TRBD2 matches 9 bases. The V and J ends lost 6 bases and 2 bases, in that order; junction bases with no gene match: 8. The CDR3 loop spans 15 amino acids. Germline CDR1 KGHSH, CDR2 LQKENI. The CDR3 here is CASSRSGSGAYEQYF. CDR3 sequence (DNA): TGTGCCAGCTCCCGTAGCGGGAGTGGCGCCTACGAGCAGTACTTC.

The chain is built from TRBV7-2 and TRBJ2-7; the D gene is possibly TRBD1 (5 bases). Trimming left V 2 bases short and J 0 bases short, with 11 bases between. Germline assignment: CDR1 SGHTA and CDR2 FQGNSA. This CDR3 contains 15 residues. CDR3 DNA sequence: TGTGCCAGCAGCTTAAGTAGGGGAATCTCCTACGAGCAGTACTTC. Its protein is CASSLSRGISYEQYF.

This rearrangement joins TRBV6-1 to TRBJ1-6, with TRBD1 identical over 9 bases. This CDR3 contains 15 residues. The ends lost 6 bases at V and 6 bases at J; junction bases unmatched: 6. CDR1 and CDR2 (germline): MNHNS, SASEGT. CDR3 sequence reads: CASRTGGPRNSPLHF. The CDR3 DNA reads TGTGCCAGCAGAACAGGGGGCCCCCGTAATTCACCCCTCCACTTT.

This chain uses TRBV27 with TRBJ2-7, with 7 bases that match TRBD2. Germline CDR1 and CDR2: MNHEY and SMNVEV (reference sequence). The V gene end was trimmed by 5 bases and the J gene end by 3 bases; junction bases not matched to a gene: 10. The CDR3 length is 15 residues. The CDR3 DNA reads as TGTGCCAGCAGTATCTCTCAGGGCGGGGGCTACGAGCAGTACTTC. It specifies CASSISQGGGYEQYF.